This entry concerns a single T cell receptor beta chain. Random-hexamer reverse transcription was applied to roughly 0.45 to 1 ug RNA. MiXCR was run by TCRdb on the immunoSEQ multiplex PCR reads, yielding one entry per CDR3 protein. The table includes 160,000 or so distinct CDR3 sequences, about 91% detected once. Sequencing of TCR beta drew on CD8+ and CD4+ T cells from blood. Germline V lookup: CDR1 LGHDT, CDR2 YNNKEL (reference sequence). The J segment lost 7 bases and the V segment lost 4 bases, leaving 9 bases of the junction unmatched. The CDR3 loop spans 17 amino acids. This record comes from a study of CD8 T cells in Susac syndrome.

Specimen: CD4+ T cells from PBMCs. The chain uses TRBV3-1 and TRBJ2-1, with TRBD2 matching over 14 bases. The clonotype was recovered from a human donor in good health. In DNA form, the CDR3 reads TGTGCCAGCAGCCTCGCAGGACTAGCGGGGGGAAGGAATGAGCAGTTCTTC. It translates to CASSLAGLAGGRNEQFF.